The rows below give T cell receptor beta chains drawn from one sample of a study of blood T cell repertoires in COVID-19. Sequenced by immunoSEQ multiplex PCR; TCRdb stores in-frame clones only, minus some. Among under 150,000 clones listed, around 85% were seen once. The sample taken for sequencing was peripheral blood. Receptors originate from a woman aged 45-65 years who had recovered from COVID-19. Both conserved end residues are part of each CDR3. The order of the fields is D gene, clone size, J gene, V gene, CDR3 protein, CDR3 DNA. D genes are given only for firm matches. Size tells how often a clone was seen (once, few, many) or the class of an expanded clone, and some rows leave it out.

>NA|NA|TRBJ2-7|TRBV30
CAWSVLGASARQQPNEQYF
TGTGCCTGGAGTGTACTCGGCGCTAGCGCGCGCCAACAACCCAACGAGCAGTACTTC
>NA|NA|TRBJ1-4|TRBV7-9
CASSPRRSAKKLFF
TGTGCCAGCAGCCCGCGGAGGTCTGCAAAAAAACTGTTTTTT
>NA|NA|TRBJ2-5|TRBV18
CASSSLTGDETQYF
TGTGCCAGCTCTAGCCTAACGGGGGATGAAACCCAGTACTTC
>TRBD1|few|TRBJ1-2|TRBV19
CASIDWDRDYGYTF
TGTGCCAGTATCGACTGGGACAGAGATTATGGCTACACCTTC
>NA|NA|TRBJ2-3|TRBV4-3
CASSQVTSPTDTQYF
TGCGCCAGCAGCCAAGTCACTAGCCCCACAGATACGCAGTATTTT
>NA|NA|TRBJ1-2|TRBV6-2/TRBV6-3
CASSRQGYGYTF
TGTGCCAGCAGCCGTCAGGGCTATGGCTACACCTTC
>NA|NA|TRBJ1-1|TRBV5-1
CASSPLPSGNTEAFF
TGCGCCAGCAGCCCCCTACCCTCGGGAAACACTGAAGCTTTCTTT
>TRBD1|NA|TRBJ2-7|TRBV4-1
CASSRGTGSYEQYF
TGCGCCAGCAGCCGAGGGACAGGGTCCTACGAGCAGTACTTC
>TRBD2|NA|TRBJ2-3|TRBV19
CASRTSGGTDTQYF
TGTGCCAGTAGGACTAGCGGAGGAACAGATACGCAGTATTTT
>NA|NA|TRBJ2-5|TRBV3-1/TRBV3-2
CASSQGTNQETQYF
TGTGCCAGCAGCCAAGGGACTAACCAAGAGACCCAGTACTTC
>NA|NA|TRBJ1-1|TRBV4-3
CASSQAGYTEAFF
TGCGCCAGCAGCCAAGCGGGATACACTGAAGCTTTCTTT
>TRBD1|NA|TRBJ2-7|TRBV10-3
CAISSGQVTYEQYF
TGTGCCATCAGCTCAGGACAGGTAACCTACGAGCAGTACTTC
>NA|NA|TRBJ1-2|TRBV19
CASFENYGYTF
TGTGCCAGTTTTGAGAACTATGGCTACACCTTC
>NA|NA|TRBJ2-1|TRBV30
CAWSLGGYNEQFF
TGTGCCTGGAGTTTAGGCGGCTACAATGAGCAGTTCTTC
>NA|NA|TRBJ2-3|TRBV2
CASSDEGSTSTDTQYF
TGTGCCAGCAGTGATGAGGGCAGCACTAGCACAGATACGCAGTATTTT
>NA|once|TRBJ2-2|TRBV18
CASSPWRNTGELFF
TGTGCCAGCTCACCTTGGAGGAACACCGGGGAGCTGTTTTTT
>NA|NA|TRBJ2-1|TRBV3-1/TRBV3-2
CASSQLRDSFQIF
TGTGCCAGCAGCCAGCTCCGGGACTCCTTCCAAATCTTC
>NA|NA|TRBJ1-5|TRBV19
CASSMGSGDYSNQPQHF
TGTGCCAGTAGTATGGGGTCAGGAGACTATAGCAATCAGCCCCAGCATTTT